These 31 T cell receptor beta chains originate from one sample sequenced in a study of early T cells in non-severe SARS-CoV-2 infection. TCRdb re-analysed the 5' RACE reads in MiXCR, keeping a single row per CDR3 protein. The sample lists tens of thousands of distinct CDR3 sequences, around 6.6% seen once, with more than 5% in the top ten. Sequenced here: whole blood, sampled at baseline. Receptors originate from an adult who was a healthcare worker with PCR-confirmed SARS-CoV-2 infection or an uninfected control (not recorded which).

This clonotype was picked up a small number of times. CDR3 bases: TGTGCCAGCAACAGGGATGACACTGAAGCTTTCTTT. It yields the protein CASNRDDTEAFF. The chain couples TRBV7-9 to TRBJ1-1; D possibly corresponds to TRBD1 (6 bases). V lost 7 bases, J lost 3 bases, and 9 bases lay in between. This CDR3 comprises 12 residues. Per germline, CDR1 SEHNR and CDR2 FQNEAQ (reference sequence). The whole variable domain, remainder taken from reference TRBV7-9 and TRBJ1-1, is DTGVSQNPRHKITKRGQNVTFRCDPISEHNRLYWYRQTLGQGPEFLTYFQNEAQLEKSRLLSDRFSAERPKGSFSTLEIQRTEQGDSAMYLCASNRDDTEAFFGQGTRLTVV.

This clonotype was detected ten times or more. The chain combines TRBV12-3 or TRBV12-4 with TRBJ1-3, with 9 bases lining up with TRBD1. This CDR3 has 16 residues. Trimming removed 5 bases from V and 2 bases from J; junction bases left unmatched: 7. Written as DNA, the CDR3 is TGTGCCAGCAGTGGCCCGGGACAGGGAACTGGAAACACCATATATTTT. Amino acids: CASSGPGQGTGNTIYF.

The chain joins TRBV4-3 to TRBJ2-1; D is possibly TRBD1 (6 bases). Trimming cost V 1 base and J 3 bases, with 13 bases left between them. The CDR3 contains 16 residues. Germline V gene sequence: CDR1 LGHNA, CDR2 YSLEER. The CDR3 is CASSQAASTGYNEQFF. The CDR3 nucleotides are TGCGCCAGCAGCCAAGCAGCTTCGACAGGCTACAATGAGCAGTTCTTC.

In nucleotides, the CDR3 is TGCGCCAGCAGCTGGATCGGGGGAAATGAGCAGTTCTTC. Encoded protein: CASSWIGGNEQFF. The genes are TRBV5-1 and TRBJ2-1, with a weak D call TRBD2 (6 bases). Germline lookup yields CDR1 SGHRS and CDR2 YFSETQ. There are 13 residues in the CDR3. Trimming took off 3 bases at V and 7 bases at J, with 11 bases between the two ends.

As to this clonotype: At one boundary the junction diverges from the germline segment, which might be a read error. The chain carries TRBV7-3 and TRBJ2-2; D is perhaps TRBD2 (5 bases). Germline V lookup: CDR1 SGHTA, CDR2 FQGTGA. The CDR3 sequence is 12 residues long. CDR3 DNA sequence: TGTGCCAGCAGCCCGACTACCGGGGAGCTGTCTTTT. Translating it yields CASSPTTGELSF.

CDR3 coding DNA: TGTGCCAGCAGTTGGGACACTGGGGCCAACGTCCTGACTTTC. Its protein product is CASSWDTGANVLTF. V and J are TRBV6-2 or TRBV6-3 and TRBJ2-6, with D possibly being TRBD1 (6 bases). Germline CDR1 is MNHEY and CDR2 is SVGEGT. The ends were cut back, 4 bases at V and 2 bases at J, with 6 bases in the middle. The CDR3 sequence is 14 residues long.

This clonotype appeared a few times. This chain links TRBV12-3 or TRBV12-4 with TRBJ1-2; D gene uncertain. The CDR3 is 13 amino acids. V lost 4 bases to trimming and J lost 4 bases, with 10 bases between them. CDR3 residues: CASSSSSSYGYTF. The CDR3 region has the DNA TGTGCCAGCAGTTCCAGTAGTTCCTATGGCTACACCTTC.

This clonotype has ten or more counts. V gene TRBV19 combines with J gene TRBJ2-7; D gene uncertain. The CDR3 sequence is 14 residues long. Trimming left V 3 bases short and J 2 bases short, with 11 bases between. Germline V gives CDR1 LNHDA, CDR2 SQIVND (reference sequence). CDR3 sequence reads: CASSIGGRAYEQYF. The DNA for the CDR3 is TGTGCCAGTAGTATTGGTGGACGGGCCTACGAGCAGTACTTC.

This clonotype came up a few times. The rearrangement links TRBV6-5 to TRBJ1-3; D is unclear. This CDR3 contains 16 residues. V lost 0 bases and J lost 2, with 11 bases in between. The V gene's germline CDR1 is MNHEY and CDR2 SVGAGI. CDR3 DNA: TGTGCCAGCAGTTACTCAGTCGGGGTTGCTGGAAACACCATATATTTT. It translates to CASSYSVGVAGNTIYF.

The chain has TRBV7-9 and TRBJ2-1; D remains ambiguous. Germline V gene sequence: CDR1 SEHNR, CDR2 FQNEAQ (reference sequence). This CDR3 spans 14 amino acids. V lost 2 bases and J lost 2, with 7 bases in between. For the CDR3, the DNA is TGTGCCAGCAGCTTACCAAAAGCCTACAATGAGCAGTTCTTC. This translates into CASSLPKAYNEQFF.

This clonotype has a handful of counts. This chain links TRBV29-1 with TRBJ2-1; D unresolved. CDR3 length: 13 residues. V lost 6 bases to trimming and J lost 6 bases, with 15 bases between them. Germline loops: CDR1 SQVTM, CDR2 ANQGSEA. The DNA for the CDR3 is TGCAGCGTGGGGTATATAGAGGTCAATGAGCAGTTCTTC. This codes for CSVGYIEVNEQFF.

This clonotype was counted only a few times. V and J are TRBV19 and TRBJ2-4; D possibly corresponds to TRBD1 (7 bases). The germline V gene has CDR1 LNHDA and CDR2 SQIVND (reference sequence). The CDR3 loop spans 12 amino acids. With 9 bases removed from V and 8 bases from J, the gap between germline ends came to 14 bases. This CDR3 reads CASQGGWDIQYF. In DNA, the CDR3 is TGTGCCAGCCAGGGGGGTTGGGACATTCAGTACTTC.

The chain's CDR3 is CASSHTMGYRLGYEQYF. CDR3 sequence (DNA): TGTGCCAGCAGCCACACTATGGGGTATAGGTTGGGCTACGAGCAGTACTTC. The chain carries TRBV7-8 and TRBJ2-7, with no clear D. The CDR3 extends over 17 amino acids. Trimming took off 5 bases at V and 3 bases at J, with 23 bases between the two ends. The V gene's germline CDR1 is SGHVS and CDR2 FQNEAQ.

The rearrangement uses TRBV7-2 and TRBJ2-7; D not resolved. Germline CDR1 is SGHTA and CDR2 is FQGNSA. The CDR3 is made up of 13 amino acids. Trimming removed 5 bases at V and 3 bases at J, with 11 bases between. CDR3 region: CASSLTSLYEQYF. The DNA of the CDR3 is TGTGCCAGCAGCCTGACAAGCCTCTACGAGCAGTACTTC.

The sample holds many counts of this clonotype. The V call is TRBV6-2 or TRBV6-3, the J call TRBJ2-1, with D possibly TRBD2 on 6 matching bases. The V and J ends lost 4 bases and 4 bases respectively, with 8 bases between them. The CDR3 totals 13 residues. CDR1 and CDR2 (germline): MNHEY, SVGEGT. CDR3: CASSWEAYNEQFF. DNA for the CDR3: TGTGCCAGCAGTTGGGAGGCGTACAATGAGCAGTTCTTC.

In this sample, this clonotype turned up many times. V is TRBV12-5 and J is TRBJ2-1; TRBD2 matches 7 bases. The junction had 12 bases not matched to a gene; V was cut back by 1 base and J by 3 bases. CDR3 length: 18 residues. Germline lookup yields CDR1 LGHNT and CDR2 FRNRAP. The CDR3 sequence is CASGLAWGSGDRYNEQFF. The CDR3 coding sequence is TGTGCTAGTGGTTTGGCCTGGGGAAGCGGGGACCGCTACAATGAGCAGTTCTTC.

This clonotype has just a few counts. The rearrangement uses TRBV7-9 and TRBJ2-1, with 7 bases matching TRBD2. This CDR3 is built from 16 residues. Germline lookup yields CDR1 SEHNR and CDR2 FQNEAQ (reference sequence). The V and J ends lost 0 bases and 7 bases, in that order; junction bases with no gene match: 9. The CDR3 DNA reads TGTGCCAGCAGCTTAGCGGTGACGCGTAGCGGGAATGAGCAGTTCTTC. Protein sequence: CASSLAVTRSGNEQFF.

CDR3: CSAKEPLDTQYF. Here the CDR3 DNA reads TGCAGTGCTAAAGAACCCCTAGATACGCAGTATTTT. V and J are TRBV20-1 and TRBJ2-3; no clear D. This CDR3 region has 12 residues. Germline-derived CDR1 and CDR2 are DFQATT and SNEGSKA (reference sequence). V lost 4 bases, J lost 5 bases, and 10 bases lay in between.

The rearrangement joins TRBV7-6 to TRBJ2-5; 8 bases fit TRBD1. CDR3 length: 15 residues. J was trimmed by 2 bases and V by 3 bases; bases with no gene match: 5. Germline V CDR1 and CDR2: SGHVS, FNYEAQ. The CDR3 region has the DNA TGTGCCAGCAGCTTTACAGGGGGGCGGCAAGAGACCCAGTACTTC. Translation: CASSFTGGRQETQYF.

This clonotype has a handful of counts. The chain is built from TRBV11-3 and TRBJ2-3; TRBD2 might be the D (6 bases). This CDR3 has 15 residues. The germline V gene encodes CDR1 SGHNT and CDR2 YENEEA. Trimming left V 1 base short and J 2 bases short, with 10 bases between. The CDR3 DNA reads as TGTGCCAGCAGCTTAGGGACTACGTACACAGATACGCAGTATTTT. Translating gives CASSLGTTYTDTQYF.

This clonotype has ten or more counts. V is TRBV20-1 and J is TRBJ1-2; D is undetermined. The germline V and J ends were trimmed by 0 bases and 4 bases, with 12 bases remaining between them. The CDR3 is made up of 14 amino acids. Per the germline V gene, CDR1 is DFQATT and CDR2 is SNEGSKA (reference sequence). CDR3 region: CSAREDRYVYGYTF. The CDR3 DNA sequence: TGCAGTGCTAGAGAGGACCGATATGTCTATGGCTACACCTTC.

There are many counts of this clonotype. The chain links TRBV7-2 to TRBJ2-1; 10 bases are shared with TRBD2. After removal of 3 bases from V and 7 bases from J, the junction contained 3 bases not matched to a gene. Germline V CDR1 and CDR2: SGHTA, FQGNSA. CDR3 length: 14 amino acids. The CDR3 protein is CASSFSSGGNEQFF. DNA for the CDR3: TGTGCCAGCAGCTTCTCTAGCGGGGGAAATGAGCAGTTCTTC.

This clonotype was detected ten times or more. The gene calls are TRBV28 and TRBJ1-5; D perhaps matches TRBD1 (5 bases). CDR1 and CDR2 (germline): MDHEN, SYDVKM. Trimming left V 2 bases short and J 5 bases short, with 13 bases between. This CDR3 comprises 15 residues. The CDR3 nucleotides are TGTGCCAGCAGTTTACTACAGGTCGTGGATCAGCCCCAGCATTTT. Its translation is CASSLLQVVDQPQHF.

The rearrangement uses TRBV28 and TRBJ2-7; tentatively, D is TRBD2 (6 bases). CDR1 is MDHEN, CDR2 SYDVKM, per germline. V was clipped by 9 bases and J by 3 bases, with 15 bases between them. This CDR3 contains 13 residues. CDR3 residues: CASAGEVIYEQYF. In DNA, the CDR3 is TGTGCCAGTGCCGGGGAGGTTATCTACGAGCAGTACTTC.

This clonotype was picked up many times. CDR3 residues: CSVGWWSMNTEAFF. CDR3 in DNA: TGCAGCGTTGGATGGTGGAGTATGAACACTGAAGCTTTCTTT. The rearrangement joins TRBV29-1 to TRBJ1-1; D is uncertain. CDR3 length equals 14 residues. V lost 4 bases and J lost 0, with 12 bases in between. Germline-derived CDR1 and CDR2 are SQVTM and ANQGSEA.

This chain joins TRBV12-3 or TRBV12-4 and TRBJ1-1, with TRBD1 as a possible D gene (5 bases). This CDR3 contains 13 residues. Between the trimmed V and J ends, which lost 5 bases and 3 bases, there was a span of 10 bases. CDR3 in amino acids: CASSLQADTEAFF. The CDR3 DNA follows: TGTGCCAGCAGTCTACAGGCTGACACTGAAGCTTTCTTT.

This clonotype was detected many times. The rearrangement links TRBV7-9 to TRBJ2-2, with D unresolved. V was clipped by 5 bases and J by 6 bases, with 10 bases between them. The CDR3 is 13 amino acids. Germline V CDR1 and CDR2: SEHNR, FQNEAQ (reference sequence). The CDR3 is CASSPIGPGELFF. DNA for the CDR3: TGTGCCAGCAGCCCCATAGGACCCGGGGAGCTGTTTTTT.

This clonotype was recorded many times. Here the CDR3 reads CASSLAGWEAFF. The CDR3 DNA sequence: TGTGCCAGCAGTTTAGCAGGGTGGGAAGCTTTCTTT. V and J are TRBV12-3 or TRBV12-4 and TRBJ1-1, with D unresolved. V shed 0 bases and J shed 8 bases, with 7 bases lying between them. The CDR3 loop spans 12 amino acids.

The chain uses TRBV29-1 and TRBJ2-3; D is unclear. From germline, CDR1 is SQVTM and CDR2 ANQGSEA. The V end lost 6 bases, the J end lost 2 bases, and 9 bases lay between the germline ends. The CDR3 is made up of 12 amino acids. DNA for the CDR3: TGCAGCGTGTCATATTACACAGATACGCAGTATTTT. This encodes CSVSYYTDTQYF.

This clonotype has a count of ten or more. The CDR3: CASSQERGPAYEQYF. The CDR3 nucleotides read TGCGCCAGCAGCCAAGAGCGGGGGCCAGCCTACGAGCAGTACTTC. This rearrangement joins TRBV4-3 to TRBJ2-7, with a tentative D call TRBD2 (7 bases). The V and J ends lost 0 bases and 2 bases respectively, with 11 bases between them. This CDR3 comprises 15 residues. CDR1 and CDR2 (germline): LGHNA, YSLEER.

The chain has TRBV20-1 and TRBJ1-4; 8 bases are a match to TRBD1. The CDR3 totals 13 residues. Germline assignment: CDR1 DFQATT and CDR2 SNEGSKA (reference sequence). Germline trimming cut 5 bases from V and 11 bases from J; bases unmatched to any gene: 10. The CDR3 coding sequence is TGCAGTGCTTTGGACAGGGCCGGAGGTAAACTGTTTTTT. Amino acids: CSALDRAGGKLFF.